This T cell receptor beta chain emerged from a study of blood T cell repertoires in COVID-19. Whole-study context: Specimens from acute and convalescent COVID-19 originated in the United States, Italy and Spain. The analysed material was cDNA or gDNA that came from T cells, B-cell-depleted T cells, or PBMCs.

Method: immunoSEQ multiplex PCR; TCRdb's copy keeps in-frame clones and lacks some. The sample includes roughly 250,000 clones, about nine tenths of them seen just once. J gave up 4 bases and V 1 base, and 1 base lay outside the gene matches. This CDR3 comprises 13 residues. The germline CDR1 and CDR2 sequences are GTSNPN and SVGIG (reference sequence). This receptor was obtained from a man aged 60-69 years who had recovered from COVID-19. V usage is TRBV30 and J usage is TRBJ2-3, with TRBD2 matching 8 bases. Sequencing was carried out using peripheral blood. This CDR3 reads CAWSAGGPDTQYF. The CDR3 nucleotides are TGTGCCTGGAGTGCGGGGGGGCCAGATACGCAGTATTTT.